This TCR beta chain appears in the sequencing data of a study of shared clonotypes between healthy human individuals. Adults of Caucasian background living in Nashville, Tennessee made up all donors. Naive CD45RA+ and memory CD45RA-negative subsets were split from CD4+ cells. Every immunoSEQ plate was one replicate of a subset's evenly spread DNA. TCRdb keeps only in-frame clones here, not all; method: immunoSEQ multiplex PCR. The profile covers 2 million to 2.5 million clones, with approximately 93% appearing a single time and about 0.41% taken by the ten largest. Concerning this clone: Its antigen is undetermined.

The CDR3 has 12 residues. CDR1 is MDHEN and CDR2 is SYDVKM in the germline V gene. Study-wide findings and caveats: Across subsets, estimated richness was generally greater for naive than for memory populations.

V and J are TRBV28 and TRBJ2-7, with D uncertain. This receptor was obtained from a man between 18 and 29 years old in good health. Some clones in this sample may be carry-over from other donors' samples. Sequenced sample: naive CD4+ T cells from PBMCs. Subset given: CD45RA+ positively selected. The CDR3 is CATTGSPYEQYF. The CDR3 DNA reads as TGTGCGACGACCGGGTCCCCCTACGAGCAGTACTTC.